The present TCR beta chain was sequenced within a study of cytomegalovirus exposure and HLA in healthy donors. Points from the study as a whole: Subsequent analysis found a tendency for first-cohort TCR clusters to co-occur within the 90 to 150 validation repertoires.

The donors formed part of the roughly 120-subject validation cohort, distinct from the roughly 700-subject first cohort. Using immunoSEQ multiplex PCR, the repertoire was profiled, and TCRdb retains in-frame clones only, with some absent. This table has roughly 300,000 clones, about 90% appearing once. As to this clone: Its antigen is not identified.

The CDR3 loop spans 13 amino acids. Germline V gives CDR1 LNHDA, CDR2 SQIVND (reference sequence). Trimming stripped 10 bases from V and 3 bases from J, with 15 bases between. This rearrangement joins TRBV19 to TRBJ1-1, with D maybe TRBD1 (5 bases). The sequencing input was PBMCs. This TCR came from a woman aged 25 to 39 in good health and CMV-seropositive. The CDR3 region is CATLGGMDTEAFF. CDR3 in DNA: TGTGCCACTTTGGGGGGGATGGACACTGAAGCTTTCTTT.